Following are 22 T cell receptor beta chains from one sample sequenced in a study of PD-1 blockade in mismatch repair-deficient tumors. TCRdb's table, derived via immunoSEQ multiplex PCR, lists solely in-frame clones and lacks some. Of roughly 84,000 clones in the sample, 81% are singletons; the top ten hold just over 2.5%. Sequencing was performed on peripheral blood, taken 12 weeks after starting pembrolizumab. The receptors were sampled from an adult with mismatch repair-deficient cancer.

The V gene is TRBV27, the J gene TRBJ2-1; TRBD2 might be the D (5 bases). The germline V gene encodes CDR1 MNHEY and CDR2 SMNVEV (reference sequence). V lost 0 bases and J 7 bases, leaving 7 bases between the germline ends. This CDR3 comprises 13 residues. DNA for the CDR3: TGTGCCAGCAGTTTATCGAAGCGGAATGAGCAGTTCTTC. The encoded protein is CASSLSKRNEQFF.

CDR3 amino acids: CASSYGRGEVEKLFF. The CDR3 DNA sequence: TGTGCCAGCAGTTACGGGCGCGGGGAGGTTGAAAAACTGTTTTTT. The genes are TRBV6-5 and TRBJ1-4; no clear D gene. Trimming took 2 bases from V and 7 from J, leaving 14 bases between them. CDR1 and CDR2 from the germline V gene are MNHEY and SVGAGI. This CDR3 spans 15 amino acids.

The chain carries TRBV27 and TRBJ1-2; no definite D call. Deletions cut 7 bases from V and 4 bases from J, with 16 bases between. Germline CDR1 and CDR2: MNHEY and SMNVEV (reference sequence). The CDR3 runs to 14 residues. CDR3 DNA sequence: TGTGCCAGCACCACTTGGACGGGTGGCTATGGCTACACCTTC. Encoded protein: CASTTWTGGYGYTF.

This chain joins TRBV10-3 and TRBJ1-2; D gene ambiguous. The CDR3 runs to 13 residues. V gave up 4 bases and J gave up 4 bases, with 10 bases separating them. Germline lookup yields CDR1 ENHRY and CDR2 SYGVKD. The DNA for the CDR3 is TGTGCCATCAGTGGTGCACGGACCTATGGCTACACCTTC. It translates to CAISGARTYGYTF.

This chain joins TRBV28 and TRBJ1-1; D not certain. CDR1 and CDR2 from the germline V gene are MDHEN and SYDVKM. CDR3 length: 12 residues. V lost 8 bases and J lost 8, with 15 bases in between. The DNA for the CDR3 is TGTGCCAGCCGTACCGGCCGGGTCGAAGCTTTCTTT. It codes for CASRTGRVEAFF.

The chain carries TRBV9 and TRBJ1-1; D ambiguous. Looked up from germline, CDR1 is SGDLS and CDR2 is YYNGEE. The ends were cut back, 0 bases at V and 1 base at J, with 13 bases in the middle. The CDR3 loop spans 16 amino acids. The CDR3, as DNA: TGTGCCAGCAGCGTAGGCGCATCGGTGGGGAACACTGAAGCTTTCTTT. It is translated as CASSVGASVGNTEAFF.

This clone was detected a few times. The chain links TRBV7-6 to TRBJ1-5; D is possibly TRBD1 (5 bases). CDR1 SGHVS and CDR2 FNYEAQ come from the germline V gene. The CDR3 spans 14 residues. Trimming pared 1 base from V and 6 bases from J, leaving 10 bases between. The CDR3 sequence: CASSLGGGTQPQHF. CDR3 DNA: TGTGCCAGCAGCTTAGGTGGGGGAACTCAGCCCCAGCATTTT.

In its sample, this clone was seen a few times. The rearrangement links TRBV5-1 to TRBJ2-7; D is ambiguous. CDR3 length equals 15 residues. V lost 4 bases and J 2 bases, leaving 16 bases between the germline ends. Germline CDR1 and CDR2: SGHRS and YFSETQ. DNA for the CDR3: TGCGCCAGCAGCCCCGGTCGGCAGAACCCCTACGAGCAGTACTTC. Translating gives CASSPGRQNPYEQYF. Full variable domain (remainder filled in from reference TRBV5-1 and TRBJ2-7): KAGVTQTPRYLIKTRGQQVTLSCSPISGHRSVSWYQQTPGQGLQFLFEYFSETQRNKGNFPGRFSGRQFSNSRSEMNVSTLELGDSALYLCASSPGRQNPYEQYFGPGTRLTVT.

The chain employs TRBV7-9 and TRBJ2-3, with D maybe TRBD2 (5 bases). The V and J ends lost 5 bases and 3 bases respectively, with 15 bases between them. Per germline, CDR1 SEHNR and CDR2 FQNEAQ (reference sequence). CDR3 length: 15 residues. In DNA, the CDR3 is TGTGCCAGCAGCCCCTCCCGGGATTCGACAGATACGCAGTATTTT. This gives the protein CASSPSRDSTDTQYF.

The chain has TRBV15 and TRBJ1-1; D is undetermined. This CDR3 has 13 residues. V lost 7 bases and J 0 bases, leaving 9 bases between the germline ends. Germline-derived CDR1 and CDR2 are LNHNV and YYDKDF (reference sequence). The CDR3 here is CATNVVLNTEAFF. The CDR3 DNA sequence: TGTGCCACCAACGTAGTACTGAACACTGAAGCTTTCTTT.

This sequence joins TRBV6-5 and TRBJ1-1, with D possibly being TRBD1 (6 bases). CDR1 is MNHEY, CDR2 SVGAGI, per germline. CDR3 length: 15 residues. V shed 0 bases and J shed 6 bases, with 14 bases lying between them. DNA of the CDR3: TGTGCCAGCAGTTACTCCGTGAGGGGGAGCCCTGAAGCTTTCTTT. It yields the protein CASSYSVRGSPEAFF.

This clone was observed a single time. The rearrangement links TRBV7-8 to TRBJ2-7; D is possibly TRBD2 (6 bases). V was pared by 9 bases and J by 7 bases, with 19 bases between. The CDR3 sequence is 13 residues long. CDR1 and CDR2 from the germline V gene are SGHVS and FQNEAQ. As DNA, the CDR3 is TGTGCCAGTATAGCGGAAACCCGAGGGGAGCAGTACTTC. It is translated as CASIAETRGEQYF. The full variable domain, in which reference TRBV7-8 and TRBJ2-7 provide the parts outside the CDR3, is GAGVSQSPRYKVAKRGQDVALRCDPISGHVSLFWYQQALGQGPEFLTYFQNEAQLDKSGLPSDRFFAERPEGSVSTLKIQRTQQEDSAVYLCASIAETRGEQYFGPGTRLTVT.

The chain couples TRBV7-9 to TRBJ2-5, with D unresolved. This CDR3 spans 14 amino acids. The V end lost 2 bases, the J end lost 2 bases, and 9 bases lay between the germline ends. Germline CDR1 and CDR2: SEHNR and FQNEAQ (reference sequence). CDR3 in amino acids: CASSLIQPQETQYF. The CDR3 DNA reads TGTGCCAGCAGCTTAATACAGCCTCAAGAGACCCAGTACTTC.

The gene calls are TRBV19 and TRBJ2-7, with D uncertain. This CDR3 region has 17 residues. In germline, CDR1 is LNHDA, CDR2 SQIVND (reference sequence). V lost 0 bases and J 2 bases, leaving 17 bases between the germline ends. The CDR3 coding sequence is TGTGCCAGTAGTATAGATCTTCCGGGCCCCCAGCCCTACGAGCAGTACTTC. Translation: CASSIDLPGPQPYEQYF.

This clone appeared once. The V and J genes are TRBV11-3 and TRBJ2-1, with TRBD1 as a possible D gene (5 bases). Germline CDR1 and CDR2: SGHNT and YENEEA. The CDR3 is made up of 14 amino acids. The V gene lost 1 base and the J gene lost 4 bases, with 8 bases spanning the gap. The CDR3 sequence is CASSLAGAYNEQFF. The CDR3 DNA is TGTGCCAGCAGCTTAGCTGGGGCATACAATGAGCAGTTCTTC.

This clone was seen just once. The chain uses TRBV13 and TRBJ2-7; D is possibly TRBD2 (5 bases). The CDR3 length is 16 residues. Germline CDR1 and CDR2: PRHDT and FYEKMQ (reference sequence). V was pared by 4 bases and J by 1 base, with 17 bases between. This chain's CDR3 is CASSSRDPLWSYEQYF. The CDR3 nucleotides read TGTGCCAGCAGCTCCCGGGATCCCTTGTGGTCCTACGAGCAGTACTTC. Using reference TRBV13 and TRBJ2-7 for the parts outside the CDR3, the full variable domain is AAGVIQSPRHLIKEKRETATLKCYPIPRHDTVYWYQQGPGQDPQFLISFYEKMQSDKGSIPDRFSAQQFSDYHSELNMSSLELGDSALYFCASSSRDPLWSYEQYFGPGTRLTVT.

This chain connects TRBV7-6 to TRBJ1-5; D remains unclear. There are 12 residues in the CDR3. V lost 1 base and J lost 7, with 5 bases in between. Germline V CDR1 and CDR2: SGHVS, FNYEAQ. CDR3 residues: CASSLVGQPQHF. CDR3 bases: TGTGCCAGCAGCTTAGTTGGGCAGCCCCAGCATTTT.

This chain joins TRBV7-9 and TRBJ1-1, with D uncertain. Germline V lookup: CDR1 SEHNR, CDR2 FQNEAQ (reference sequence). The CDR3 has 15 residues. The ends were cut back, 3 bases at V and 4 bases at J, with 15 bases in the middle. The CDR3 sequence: CASSFRFGISTEAFF. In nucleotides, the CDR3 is TGTGCCAGCAGCTTTAGGTTCGGGATTTCCACTGAAGCTTTCTTT.

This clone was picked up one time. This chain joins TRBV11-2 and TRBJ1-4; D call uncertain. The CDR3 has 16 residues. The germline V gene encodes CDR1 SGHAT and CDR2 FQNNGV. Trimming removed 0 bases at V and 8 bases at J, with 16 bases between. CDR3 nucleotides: TGTGCCAGCAGCTTAGATCGAGCCAAAAGAAACGAAAAACTGTTTTTT. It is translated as CASSLDRAKRNEKLFF.

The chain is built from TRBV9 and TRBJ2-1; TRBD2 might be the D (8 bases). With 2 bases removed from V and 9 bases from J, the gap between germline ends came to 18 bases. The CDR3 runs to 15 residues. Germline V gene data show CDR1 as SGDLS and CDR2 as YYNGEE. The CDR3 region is CASSVIAGTDTEQFF. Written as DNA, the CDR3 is TGTGCCAGCAGCGTCATAGCGGGGACAGACACTGAGCAGTTCTTC.

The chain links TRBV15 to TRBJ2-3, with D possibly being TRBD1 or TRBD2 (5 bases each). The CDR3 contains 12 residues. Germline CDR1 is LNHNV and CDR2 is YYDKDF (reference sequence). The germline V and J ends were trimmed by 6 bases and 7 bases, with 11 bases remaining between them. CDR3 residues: CATRGPLNTQYF. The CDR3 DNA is TGTGCCACCAGGGGACCATTGAATACGCAGTATTTT.

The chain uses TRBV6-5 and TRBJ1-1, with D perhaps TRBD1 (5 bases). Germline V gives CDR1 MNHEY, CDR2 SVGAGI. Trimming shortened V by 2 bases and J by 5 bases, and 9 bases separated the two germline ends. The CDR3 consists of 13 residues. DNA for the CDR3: TGTGCCAGCAGTTACCAGGGAGGTACTGAAGCTTTCTTT. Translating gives CASSYQGGTEAFF.